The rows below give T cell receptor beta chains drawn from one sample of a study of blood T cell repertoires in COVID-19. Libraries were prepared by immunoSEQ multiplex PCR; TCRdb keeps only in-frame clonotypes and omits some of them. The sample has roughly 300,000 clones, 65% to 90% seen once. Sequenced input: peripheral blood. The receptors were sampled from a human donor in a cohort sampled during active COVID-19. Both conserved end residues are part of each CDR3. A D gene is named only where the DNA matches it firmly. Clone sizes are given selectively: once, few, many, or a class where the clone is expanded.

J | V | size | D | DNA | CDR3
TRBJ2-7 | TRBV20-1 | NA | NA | TGCAGTGCTAGTACAGGGCGGTACGAGCAGTACTTC | CSASTGRYEQYF
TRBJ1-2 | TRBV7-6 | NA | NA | TGTGCCAGCAGCCCTTGGCCGGCAGGTCAACGGGGTGATGGCTACACCTTC | CASSPWPAGQRGDGYTF
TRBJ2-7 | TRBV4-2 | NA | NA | TGTGCCAGCAGACAGGTGCACAGCAGCTCCTACGAGCAGTACTTC | CASRQVHSSSYEQYF
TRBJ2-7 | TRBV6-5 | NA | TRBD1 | TGTGCCAGCAGTTCGGGACAGGCACTCTACGAGCAGTACTTC | CASSSGQALYEQYF
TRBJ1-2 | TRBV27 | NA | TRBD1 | TGTGCCAGCAGCTGGGGGACAGGGGTATTTGATGGCTACACCTTC | CASSWGTGVFDGYTF
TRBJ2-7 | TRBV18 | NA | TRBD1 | TGTGCCAGCTCACCACCGGGGACAGCCTACGAGCAGTACTTC | CASSPPGTAYEQYF
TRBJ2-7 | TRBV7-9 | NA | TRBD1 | TGTGCCAGCAGCGACTGGACAGGGTACGAGCAGTACTTC | CASSDWTGYEQYF
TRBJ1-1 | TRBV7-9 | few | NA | TGTGCCAGCAGCTTAGTAGCCGGACACTCAAACACTGAAGCTTTCTTT | CASSLVAGHSNTEAFF
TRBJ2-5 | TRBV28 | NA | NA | TGTGCCAGCAGTTTGGTAGGGGCCGGCCTAGGAGAGACCCAGTACTTC | CASSLVGAGLGETQYF
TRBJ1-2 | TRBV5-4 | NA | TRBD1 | TGTGCCAGCAGCCGGGACAGCACTAACTATGGCTACACCTTC | CASSRDSTNYGYTF
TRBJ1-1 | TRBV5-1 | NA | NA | TGCGCCAGCAGCGTTGATGGACAGAACACTGAAGCTTTCTTT | CASSVDGQNTEAFF
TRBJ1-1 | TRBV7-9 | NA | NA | TGTGCCAGCAGCTTAGCGACAGTTAAGAACACTGAAGCTTTCTTT | CASSLATVKNTEAFF
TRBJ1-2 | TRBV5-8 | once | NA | TGTGCCAGCAGCCTCGAGAGGGACTATGGCTACACCTTC | CASSLERDYGYTF
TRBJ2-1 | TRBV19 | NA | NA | TGTGCCAGTAGTATAGTTCGGGGGAGCTCCTACAATGAGCAGTTCTTC | CASSIVRGSSYNEQFF
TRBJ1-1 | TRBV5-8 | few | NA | TGTGCCACGCTTAACGGAGCTTTCTTT | CATLNGAFF
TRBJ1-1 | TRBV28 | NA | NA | TGTGCCAGCAGTTTAGGCAGAAACACTGAAGCTTTCTTT | CASSLGRNTEAFF
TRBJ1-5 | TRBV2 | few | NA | TGTGCCAGCAGTGCAGGGATCGGGCAGCCCCAGCATTTT | CASSAGIGQPQHF
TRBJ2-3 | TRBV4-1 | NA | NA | TGCGCCAGCAGCCAAGATATCCAGGGAGGAGATACGCAGTATTTT | CASSQDIQGGDTQYF
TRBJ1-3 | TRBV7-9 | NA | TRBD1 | TGTGCCAGCAGCTTAATGGGGGACAGGGTCGGACACACCATATATTTT | CASSLMGDRVGHTIYF
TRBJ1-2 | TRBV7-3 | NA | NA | TGTGCCAGCAGCTTTGGGCAGGGAAGCGACTACACCTTC | CASSFGQGSDYTF
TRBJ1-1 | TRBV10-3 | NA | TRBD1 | TGTGCCATCGGGACAGGGGGCGGACGTGAAGCTTTCTTT | CAIGTGGGREAFF
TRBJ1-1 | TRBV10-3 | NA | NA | TGTGCCATCAGAGGACAGCGGGGGGAAGCTTTCTTT | CAIRGQRGEAFF
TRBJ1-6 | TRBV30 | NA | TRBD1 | TGTGCCTGGAGCCAGGGACAGGGAAGATCACCCCTCCACTTT | CAWSQGQGRSPLHF
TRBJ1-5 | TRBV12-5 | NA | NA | TGTGCTAGTGGTTTGGTGTCTGGTACCGGCCAGCATTTT | CASGLVSGTGQHF
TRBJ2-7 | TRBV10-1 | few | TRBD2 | TGCGCCAGCAGTAAGAGCGGGGGCGAGCAGTACTTC | CASSKSGGEQYF
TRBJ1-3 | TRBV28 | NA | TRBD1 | TGTGCCAGCAGTCCAGGGGGTCCCGAGCGAAACACCATATATTTT | CASSPGGPERNTIYF
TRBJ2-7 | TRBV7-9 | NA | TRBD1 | TGTGCCAGCAGCTTCGGGACAGGTTCATACGAGCAGTACTTC | CASSFGTGSYEQYF
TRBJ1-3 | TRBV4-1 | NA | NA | TGCGCCAGCAGCCAAAAGGAAACAGGTATCTCTGGAAACACCATATATTTT | CASSQKETGISGNTIYF
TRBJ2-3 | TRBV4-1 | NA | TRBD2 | TGCGCCAGCAGCCTTAGCGGGGGAAGCACAGATACGCAGTATTTT | CASSLSGGSTDTQYF
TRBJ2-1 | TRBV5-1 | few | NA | TGCGCCAGCACTGATCGGGGAGGAACCTACAATGAGCAGTTCTTC | CASTDRGGTYNEQFF
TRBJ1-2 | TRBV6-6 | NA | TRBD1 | TGTGCCAGCAGCTCACAGGGGGATTATGGCTACACCTTC | CASSSQGDYGYTF
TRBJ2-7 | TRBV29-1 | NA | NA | TGCAGCGCCGGACAGATCTACGAGCAGTACTTC | CSAGQIYEQYF
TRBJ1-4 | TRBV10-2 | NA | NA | TGCGCCAGCAGTGAGTCCACAGGGTTGGATGAAAAACTGTTTTTT | CASSESTGLDEKLFF
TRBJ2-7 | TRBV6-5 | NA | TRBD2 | TGTGCCAGCAAGACTGGGACTAGCGGAATTTACGAGCAGTACTTC | CASKTGTSGIYEQYF
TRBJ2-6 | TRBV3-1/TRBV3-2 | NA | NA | TGTGCCAGCAGCCAAGCGCTAGGGAGTGGGGCCAACGTCCTGACTTTC | CASSQALGSGANVLTF
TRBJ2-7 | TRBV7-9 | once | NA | TGTGCCAGCGTACCTCCAAGGGGCGCGACAACTACCCCGTACGAGCAGTACTTC | CASVPPRGATTTPYEQYF
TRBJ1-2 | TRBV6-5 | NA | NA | TGTGCCAGCGGAGGGTCAGGCAGGTGGTATGGCTACACCTTC | CASGGSGRWYGYTF
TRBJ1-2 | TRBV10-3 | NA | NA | TGTGCCATCAGTTTAGGGGAGGGGGATGGCTACACCTTC | CAISLGEGDGYTF
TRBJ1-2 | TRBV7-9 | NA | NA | TGTGCCAGCAGAGACCGGGGAACCTATGGCTACACCTTC | CASRDRGTYGYTF
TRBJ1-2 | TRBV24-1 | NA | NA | TGTGCCACCAGTGATCGGGGGAAGGGGAGTGGCTACACCTTC | CATSDRGKGSGYTF
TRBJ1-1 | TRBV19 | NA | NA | TGTGCCAGTAGTAGTGGGGCAGGTTTGAACACTGAAGCTTTCTTT | CASSSGAGLNTEAFF
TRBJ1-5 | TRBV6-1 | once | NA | TGTGCCAGCAGTGAATGGGCAGGGAATCAGCCCCAGCATTTT | CASSEWAGNQPQHF
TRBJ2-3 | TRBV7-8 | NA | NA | TGTGCCAGCAGCGCTCCGCGAAGGACTATTGGCACAGATACGCAGTATTTT | CASSAPRRTIGTDTQYF
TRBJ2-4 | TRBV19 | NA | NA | TGTGCCAGTAGTATTGGCAGGGGTTCTCCAGCCAAAAACATTCAGTACTTC | CASSIGRGSPAKNIQYF
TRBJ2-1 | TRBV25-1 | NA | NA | TGTGCCAGCAGTCTGTCCCGTGAGCAGTTCTTC | CASSLSREQFF
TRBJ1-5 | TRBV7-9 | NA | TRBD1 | TGTGCCAGCAGCTTCTCGACAGGGGGCCAGCCCCAGCATTTT | CASSFSTGGQPQHF
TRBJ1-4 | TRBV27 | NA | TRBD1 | TGTGCCAGCAGCCCAGGGGGGTTTGAAAAACTGTTTTTT | CASSPGGFEKLFF
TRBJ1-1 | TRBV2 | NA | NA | TGTGCCAGCAGTTTACAAATAGAAGCTTTCTTT | CASSLQIEAFF
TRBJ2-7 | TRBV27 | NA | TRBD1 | TGTGCCAGCTACCGGGACAGTGACTACGAGCAGTACTTC | CASYRDSDYEQYF
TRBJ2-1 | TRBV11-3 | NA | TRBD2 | TGTGCCAGCAGCTCGGGACTAGTCCCAAATGAGCAGTTCTTC | CASSSGLVPNEQFF
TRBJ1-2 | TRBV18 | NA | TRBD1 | TGTGCCAGCTCACCATATGGGGACAGGGCTAGTTACTATGGCTACACCTTC | CASSPYGDRASYYGYTF
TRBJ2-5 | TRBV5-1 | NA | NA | TGCGCCAGCAGCTTGGGATCAATAGCAAGGGAGACCCAGTACTTC | CASSLGSIARETQYF
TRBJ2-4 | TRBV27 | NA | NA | TGTGCCAGCAGTTTAGGAGGGCCTTCGAACATTCAGTACTTC | CASSLGGPSNIQYF
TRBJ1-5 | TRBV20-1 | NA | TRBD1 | TGCAGTGCTAGTGGGACAGGGAAGAATCAGCCCCAGCATTTT | CSASGTGKNQPQHF